This TCR beta chain was recovered during a study of CD8+ T cells in alopecia areata. Points from the study as a whole: Clonality was higher in lesional than normal scalp, especially in alopecia totalis/universalis. Because one nonresponder was included, the link of baseline CD8+ expansion to response is considered uncertain. Mice gave a clearer picture of TCR sharing than patients did, possibly for HLA-related reasons.

Noted treatment: oral pan-JAK inhibitor, 5-10 mg twice daily. Comment on this clone: What it binds is not known.

Extraction of RNA preceded its reverse transcription into cDNA, which served as the sequencing template. The data were produced by immunoSEQ multiplex PCR, yet TCRdb's version contains in-frame clones alone and is incomplete. The table lists under 150,000 clones, 82% of them singletons. The germline V gene has CDR1 SGHVS and CDR2 FNYEAQ. The CDR3 consists of 15 residues. The V gene end was trimmed by 1 base and the J gene end by 6 bases; junction bases not matched to a gene: 3. The chain is built from TRBV7-6 and TRBJ2-2, with 9 bases that match TRBD2. This specimen was CD8+ T cells sorted from blood, taken at week 4, from a patient treated with tofacitinib. The sequence was collected from a human donor with alopecia areata. CDR3 sequence: CASSLGPSGAGELFF. The CDR3 region has the DNA TGTGCCAGCAGCTTAGGGCCTAGCGGGGCCGGGGAGCTGTTTTTT. The variable domain in full, completed from reference TRBV7-6 and TRBJ2-2, reads GAGVSQSPRYKVTKRGQDVALRCDPISGHVSLYWYRQALGQGPEFLTYFNYEAQQDKSGLPNDRFSAERPEGSISTLTIQRTEQRDSAMYRCASSLGPSGAGELFFGEGSRLTVL.